A single sample is the source of the 8 T cell receptor beta chains below, sequenced in a study of blood T cell repertoires in COVID-19. Only in-frame clones appear in the TCRdb table, and some are missing; sequencing was by immunoSEQ multiplex PCR. Among 200,000 to 300,000 clones listed, more than 75% were seen once. Specimen: peripheral blood. These TCRs come from a woman aged 60 to 75 with COVID-19, enrolled during active disease.

The chain uses TRBV19 and TRBJ2-7; possibly TRBD2 for D (6 bases). V gave up 4 bases and J gave up 3 bases, with 16 bases separating them. The CDR3 runs 15 residues. Germline loops: CDR1 LNHDA, CDR2 SQIVND (reference sequence). The CDR3 reads CASSNPTGLNYEQYF. The CDR3, as DNA: TGTGCCAGTAGTAACCCCACAGGACTAAACTACGAGCAGTACTTC.

This clone was detected many times. The chain combines TRBV12-5 with TRBJ1-1; 8 nucleotides line up with TRBD1. V was pared by 7 bases and J by 1 base, with 11 bases of the junction left unmatched. Germline assignment: CDR1 LGHNT and CDR2 FRNRAP. This CDR3 has 16 amino acids. The CDR3 protein is CASAWGRTGSNTEAFF. CDR3 in DNA: TGTGCTAGTGCCTGGGGACGGACAGGGTCGAACACTGAAGCTTTCTTT.

J is TRBJ1-2 and V is TRBV15; 8 nucleotides align to TRBD1. The CDR3 runs 16 residues. Looked up from germline, CDR1 is LNHNV and CDR2 is YYDKDF (reference sequence). Trimming at V came to 0 bases and at J to 0 bases, leaving 3 bases not matched to a gene. The DNA for the CDR3 is TGTGCCACCAGCAGAGATATGGACAGGGCTAACTATGGCTACACCTTC. Translation: CATSRDMDRANYGYTF.

This sequence joins TRBV5-5 and TRBJ2-6, with D perhaps TRBD2 (5 bases). V lost 0 bases and J 2 bases, leaving 9 bases between the germline ends. The V gene's germline CDR1 is SGHKS and CDR2 YYEKEE (reference sequence). CDR3 length: 16 amino acids. Written as DNA, the CDR3 is TGTGCCAGCAGCTTGGCCGTCGGGGCTGGGGCCAACGTCCTGACTTTC. It codes for CASSLAVGAGANVLTF.

The V gene is TRBV18, the J gene TRBJ2-3, with 13 bases lining up with TRBD2. The length of the CDR3 is 18 residues. From germline, CDR1 is KGHSH and CDR2 LQKENI. The trim removed 6 bases at V and 1 base at J, leaving 10 bases unmatched. The CDR3 is CASSSFGLAGAGTDTQYF. The DNA of the CDR3 is TGTGCCAGCTCTAGTTTCGGACTAGCGGGAGCGGGCACAGATACGCAGTATTTT. Together with reference TRBV18 and TRBJ2-3, the CDR3 gives the full variable domain: NAGVMQNPRHLVRRRGQEARLRCSPMKGHSHVYWYRQLPEEGLKFMVYLQKENIIDESGMPKERFSAEFPKEGPSILRIQQVVRGDSAAYFCASSSFGLAGAGTDTQYFGPGTRLTVL.

The chain has TRBV28 and TRBJ2-3; 7 nucleotides agree with TRBD2. Per the germline V gene, CDR1 is MDHEN and CDR2 is SYDVKM. The CDR3 is 16 amino acids. V lost 2 bases and J lost 0; bases outside the gene matches: 5. The CDR3 DNA sequence: TGTGCCAGCAGTTTAACGCTAGCGGAGAGCACAGATACGCAGTATTTT. Encoded protein: CASSLTLAESTDTQYF.

The gene calls are TRBV11-2 and TRBJ2-2, with TRBD2 matching over 10 bases. The V gene end was trimmed by 8 bases and the J gene end by 6 bases; junction bases not matched to a gene: 9. CDR3 length equals 15 residues. In germline, CDR1 is SGHAT, CDR2 FQNNGV. The CDR3 loop is CASARTSGGAGELFF. The CDR3, as DNA: TGTGCCAGCGCGAGGACTAGCGGAGGGGCCGGGGAGCTGTTTTTT.

This clone appeared a single time. This rearrangement joins TRBV7-9 to TRBJ2-3; weak D call: TRBD2 (7 bases). The V end was cut by 1 base, the J end by 4 bases, with 9 bases between. Looked up from germline, CDR1 is SEHNR and CDR2 is FQNEAQ (reference sequence). This CDR3 has 14 residues. CDR3 amino acids: CASSLDGGPDTQYF. CDR3 coding DNA: TGTGCCAGCAGCTTAGACGGGGGGCCAGATACGCAGTATTTT.